These T cell receptor beta chains were read from a single sample in a study of blood T cell repertoires in COVID-19. Sequencing was performed with immunoSEQ multiplex PCR; in TCRdb, only in-frame clones are kept and a portion is missing. The sample contains 150,000 to 200,000 clones, around 86% of which appear only once. The sample taken for sequencing was peripheral blood. These receptor sequences come from a man aged 65 to 85 who had recovered from COVID-19. CDR3s include the opening cysteine and the closing phenylalanine or tryptophan. The D gene is left open where the match is weak. Size is omitted from some rows. Given values are once, few, many or a class for expanded clones.

v_call: TRBV15; d_call: TRBD1; j_call: TRBJ1-1; clone_size: NA; cdr3_nt: TGTGCCACCAGCACACACGGACAGGCCGTTGAAGCTTTCTTT; cdr3_aa: CATSTHGQAVEAFF
v_call: TRBV5-1; d_call: NA; j_call: TRBJ2-1; clone_size: NA; cdr3_nt: TGCGCCAGCAGCTTACGGGAGAGCTCCTACAATGAGCAGTTCTTC; cdr3_aa: CASSLRESSYNEQFF
v_call: TRBV19; d_call: NA; j_call: TRBJ2-4; clone_size: once; cdr3_nt: TGTGCCAGTAGTATGCCTCCGGGGGGACAAACCCTAGCCAAAAACATTCAGTACTTC; cdr3_aa: CASSMPPGGQTLAKNIQYF
v_call: TRBV28; d_call: NA; j_call: TRBJ1-6; clone_size: NA; cdr3_nt: TGTGCCAGCAGTTTATCTCCCGACAGGAATAATTCACCCCTCCACTTT; cdr3_aa: CASSLSPDRNNSPLHF
v_call: TRBV27; d_call: NA; j_call: TRBJ1-6; clone_size: NA; cdr3_nt: TGTGCCAGCAGTTTATCACCATCCTTTGGCTCACCCCTCCACTTT; cdr3_aa: CASSLSPSFGSPLHF
v_call: TRBV7-2; d_call: TRBD2; j_call: TRBJ2-7; clone_size: NA; cdr3_nt: TGTGCCAGCAGCTCTCGACTAGCGGGCGACGAGCAGTACTTC; cdr3_aa: CASSSRLAGDEQYF
v_call: TRBV15; d_call: NA; j_call: TRBJ1-5; clone_size: NA; cdr3_nt: TGTGCCACCCAAACAGCCGGAACCGGGAAGCCCCAGCATTTT; cdr3_aa: CATQTAGTGKPQHF
v_call: TRBV4-1; d_call: TRBD1; j_call: TRBJ2-1; clone_size: NA; cdr3_nt: TGCGCCAGCAGCCCGGGACAGGGTTGGAATGAGCAGTTCTTC; cdr3_aa: CASSPGQGWNEQFF
v_call: TRBV15; d_call: NA; j_call: TRBJ2-7; clone_size: NA; cdr3_nt: TGTGCCACCAGCAGAGATCGCGGGACCTCCGGAGAGCAGTACTTC; cdr3_aa: CATSRDRGTSGEQYF
v_call: TRBV7-9; d_call: TRBD1; j_call: TRBJ2-3; clone_size: NA; cdr3_nt: TGTGCCAGCTCAGGGGGCGGCACAGATACGCAGTATTTT; cdr3_aa: CASSGGGTDTQYF
v_call: TRBV19; d_call: NA; j_call: TRBJ2-1; clone_size: once; cdr3_nt: TGTGCCAGTAGTTCTCAGCGGGCTGAGCAGTTCTTC; cdr3_aa: CASSSQRAEQFF
v_call: TRBV3-1/TRBV3-2; d_call: NA; j_call: TRBJ1-4; clone_size: NA; cdr3_nt: TGTGCCAGCAGCCAAGGGGACACGGGGGGGAGAAAACTGTTTTTT; cdr3_aa: CASSQGDTGGRKLFF
v_call: TRBV12-3/TRBV12-4; d_call: NA; j_call: TRBJ2-7; clone_size: few; cdr3_nt: TGTGCCAGCAGTTCCCCTAGCTACGAGCAGTACTTC; cdr3_aa: CASSSPSYEQYF
v_call: TRBV7-9; d_call: NA; j_call: TRBJ2-7; clone_size: NA; cdr3_nt: TGTGCCAGCAGCTTCGCTAGCGCCCACGAGCAGTACTTC; cdr3_aa: CASSFASAHEQYF
v_call: TRBV19; d_call: TRBD2; j_call: TRBJ2-3; clone_size: NA; cdr3_nt: TGTGCCAGTAGTTTAGCGGGAGATACGCAGTATTTT; cdr3_aa: CASSLAGDTQYF
v_call: TRBV6-5; d_call: NA; j_call: TRBJ1-5; clone_size: few; cdr3_nt: TGTGCCAGCAGCCACAGGGAAGGAAGCAATCAGCCCCAGCATTTT; cdr3_aa: CASSHREGSNQPQHF
v_call: TRBV7-2; d_call: NA; j_call: TRBJ1-2; clone_size: NA; cdr3_nt: TGTGCCAGCAGCTCCGGACAGCGACTCTATGGCTACACCTTC; cdr3_aa: CASSSGQRLYGYTF
v_call: TRBV7-2; d_call: TRBD1; j_call: TRBJ1-5; clone_size: NA; cdr3_nt: TGTGCCAGCAGCTTTGGACAGGGCAATCAGCCCCAGCATTTT; cdr3_aa: CASSFGQGNQPQHF
v_call: TRBV5-1; d_call: TRBD1; j_call: TRBJ1-1; clone_size: NA; cdr3_nt: TGCGCCAGCAGCTTGGGACAGGGCGTAGACACTGAAGCTTTCTTT; cdr3_aa: CASSLGQGVDTEAFF
v_call: TRBV10-2; d_call: NA; j_call: TRBJ1-6; clone_size: NA; cdr3_nt: TGCGCCAGCAGGGGTACACAGGGAAGCTCCTATAATTCACCCCTCCACTTT; cdr3_aa: CASRGTQGSSYNSPLHF
v_call: TRBV5-4; d_call: TRBD2; j_call: TRBJ2-3; clone_size: NA; cdr3_nt: TGTGCCAGCACCGTGCGCGGGAGGTTGTTGGATACGCAGTATTTT; cdr3_aa: CASTVRGRLLDTQYF
v_call: TRBV4-2; d_call: TRBD2; j_call: TRBJ2-1; clone_size: NA; cdr3_nt: TGTGCCAGCAGCCAAGCCGGACTAGGAGACTACAATGAGCAGTTCTTC; cdr3_aa: CASSQAGLGDYNEQFF
v_call: TRBV7-2; d_call: NA; j_call: TRBJ2-5; clone_size: once; cdr3_nt: TGTGCCAGCAGCCCTATCGGGGGAGGGGGGCAAGAGACCCAGTACTTC; cdr3_aa: CASSPIGGGGQETQYF
v_call: TRBV7-5; d_call: NA; j_call: TRBJ2-7; clone_size: NA; cdr3_nt: TGTGCCAGAAGCTTATGGTCAGGGGCTTACGAGCAGTACTTC; cdr3_aa: CARSLWSGAYEQYF
v_call: TRBV14; d_call: TRBD2; j_call: TRBJ2-1; clone_size: NA; cdr3_nt: TGTGCCAGCAGCCAGCCCTGGGCTAGCGGTCTCAATGAGCAGTTCTTC; cdr3_aa: CASSQPWASGLNEQFF
v_call: TRBV7-9; d_call: TRBD2; j_call: TRBJ2-1; clone_size: NA; cdr3_nt: TGTGCCAGCAGCCCCCCCCGGGGGGACAATGAGCAGTTCTTC; cdr3_aa: CASSPPRGDNEQFF
v_call: TRBV2; d_call: NA; j_call: TRBJ1-2; clone_size: NA; cdr3_nt: TGTGCCAGCAGTGAAGTAGGAGGGTACACCTTC; cdr3_aa: CASSEVGGYTF
v_call: TRBV6-4; d_call: TRBD1; j_call: TRBJ1-2; clone_size: NA; cdr3_nt: TGTGCCAGCAGTCAGGGGGTTCACTATGGCTACACCTTC; cdr3_aa: CASSQGVHYGYTF
v_call: TRBV10-2; d_call: TRBD1; j_call: TRBJ1-4; clone_size: NA; cdr3_nt: TGCGCCAGCAGCGAAAGGACAGGGGGCGGTTCAACTAATGAAAAACTGTTTTTT; cdr3_aa: CASSERTGGGSTNEKLFF
v_call: TRBV19; d_call: TRBD1; j_call: TRBJ2-4; clone_size: NA; cdr3_nt: TGTGCCAGTAGACCAACAGGGGTAAACATTCAGTACTTC; cdr3_aa: CASRPTGVNIQYF
v_call: TRBV5-1; d_call: NA; j_call: TRBJ1-3; clone_size: NA; cdr3_nt: TGCGCCAGCAGCCCTACAGGGTACGGCGGGGGCTCTGGAAACACCATATATTTT; cdr3_aa: CASSPTGYGGGSGNTIYF
v_call: TRBV9; d_call: NA; j_call: TRBJ2-3; clone_size: NA; cdr3_nt: TGTGCCAGCAGCGTTAGTACTGGCACAGATACGCAGTATTTT; cdr3_aa: CASSVSTGTDTQYF
v_call: TRBV28; d_call: TRBD1; j_call: TRBJ2-1; clone_size: NA; cdr3_nt: TGTGCCAGCAGTTTACGTTGGACAGGGGGTAATGAGCAGTTCTTC; cdr3_aa: CASSLRWTGGNEQFF
v_call: TRBV7-8; d_call: NA; j_call: TRBJ2-5; clone_size: NA; cdr3_nt: TGTGCCAGCACCCCCCTTCAGGAGACCCAGTACTTC; cdr3_aa: CASTPLQETQYF
v_call: TRBV5-5; d_call: NA; j_call: TRBJ2-1; clone_size: NA; cdr3_nt: TGTGCCAGCAGCTATGACACAGATCACAATGAGCAGTTCTTC; cdr3_aa: CASSYDTDHNEQFF
v_call: TRBV28; d_call: TRBD2; j_call: TRBJ2-5; clone_size: NA; cdr3_nt: TGTGCCAGCAATCGACTCGGGGGGGTTGGTGGAGAGACCCAGTACTTC; cdr3_aa: CASNRLGGVGGETQYF
v_call: TRBV18; d_call: TRBD2; j_call: TRBJ2-7; clone_size: NA; cdr3_nt: TGCGCCAGCTCACCGGGGACTAGTTACGAGCAGTACTTC; cdr3_aa: CASSPGTSYEQYF
v_call: TRBV6-1; d_call: TRBD1; j_call: TRBJ2-7; clone_size: NA; cdr3_nt: TGTGCCAGCAGGCCACCGGGACAGGGCGACGAGCAGTACTTC; cdr3_aa: CASRPPGQGDEQYF
v_call: TRBV4-1; d_call: NA; j_call: TRBJ2-3; clone_size: NA; cdr3_nt: TGCGCCAGCAGCCAGAGATTAGAAACAGATACGCAGTATTTT; cdr3_aa: CASSQRLETDTQYF
v_call: TRBV5-1; d_call: NA; j_call: TRBJ2-5; clone_size: NA; cdr3_nt: TGCGCCAGCAGCTTGGACGCAGGGGCCGAGACCCAGTACTTC; cdr3_aa: CASSLDAGAETQYF
v_call: TRBV18; d_call: NA; j_call: TRBJ2-7; clone_size: NA; cdr3_nt: TGTGCCAGCTCACCATTACAGGGCTACGAGCAGTACTTC; cdr3_aa: CASSPLQGYEQYF
v_call: TRBV3-1/TRBV3-2; d_call: TRBD1; j_call: TRBJ2-7; clone_size: NA; cdr3_nt: TGTGCCAGCAGCCATGCCGGGACAGGGAGCTACGAGCAGTACTTC; cdr3_aa: CASSHAGTGSYEQYF
v_call: TRBV5-1; d_call: NA; j_call: TRBJ2-4; clone_size: NA; cdr3_nt: TGCGCCAGCAGCTCGGACAGCAATCTAGCCAAAAACATTCAGTACTTC; cdr3_aa: CASSSDSNLAKNIQYF
v_call: TRBV7-8; d_call: NA; j_call: TRBJ1-5; clone_size: NA; cdr3_nt: TGTGCCAGCAGCTCAAGCTTAGCCCGGCCAGGGGAACAGCCCCAGCATTTT; cdr3_aa: CASSSSLARPGEQPQHF
v_call: TRBV7-8; d_call: NA; j_call: TRBJ2-7; clone_size: NA; cdr3_nt: TGTGCCAGCAGCTTAGAAGCGGAGAGCTCCTACGAGCAGTACTTC; cdr3_aa: CASSLEAESSYEQYF
v_call: TRBV7-9; d_call: TRBD2; j_call: TRBJ2-5; clone_size: once; cdr3_nt: TGTGCCAGCAGCTGGGGACTAGCGGAGCAAGAGACCCAGTACTTC; cdr3_aa: CASSWGLAEQETQYF
v_call: TRBV7-2; d_call: TRBD2; j_call: TRBJ2-1; clone_size: NA; cdr3_nt: TGTGCCAGCAGCCAACCCTCCGGGACTAGCGGATACAATGAGCAGTTCTTC; cdr3_aa: CASSQPSGTSGYNEQFF
v_call: TRBV5-1; d_call: TRBD1; j_call: TRBJ2-2; clone_size: NA; cdr3_nt: TGCGCCAGCAGCTTATCACCCGGGACAGTGAACACCGGGGAGCTGTTTTTT; cdr3_aa: CASSLSPGTVNTGELFF
v_call: TRBV6-5; d_call: TRBD1; j_call: TRBJ2-7; clone_size: NA; cdr3_nt: TGTGCCAGCAGTCACCCCGGGACAGGGGTCTACGAGCAGTACTTC; cdr3_aa: CASSHPGTGVYEQYF
v_call: TRBV6-2/TRBV6-3; d_call: TRBD1; j_call: TRBJ2-1; clone_size: NA; cdr3_nt: TGTGCCAGCAGTCCCACCCCCGGGACAGGGGGCATAGGCAATGAGCAGTTCTTC; cdr3_aa: CASSPTPGTGGIGNEQFF
v_call: TRBV3-1/TRBV3-2; d_call: NA; j_call: TRBJ1-1; clone_size: once; cdr3_nt: TGTGCCAGCAGCCAGCAGGGAGGAGACACTGAAGCTTTCTTT; cdr3_aa: CASSQQGGDTEAFF
v_call: TRBV28; d_call: NA; j_call: TRBJ1-2; clone_size: NA; cdr3_nt: TGTGCCGGCGGGGGAGGTTCCTATGGCTACACCTTC; cdr3_aa: CAGGGGSYGYTF
v_call: TRBV7-9; d_call: TRBD2; j_call: TRBJ2-5; clone_size: many; cdr3_nt: TGTGCCAGCAGCTTGTTTCGGGCTAGCGGTCAAGAGACCCAGTACTTC; cdr3_aa: CASSLFRASGQETQYF
v_call: TRBV7-2; d_call: NA; j_call: TRBJ1-5; clone_size: NA; cdr3_nt: TGTGCCAGCAGCTTACAGGGGCAGGCCTATAGCAATCAGCCCCAGCATTTT; cdr3_aa: CASSLQGQAYSNQPQHF
v_call: TRBV7-2; d_call: TRBD2; j_call: TRBJ2-3; clone_size: NA; cdr3_nt: TGTGCCAGCAGCTTAGGTGGGACTACGAGCACAGATACGCAGTATTTT; cdr3_aa: CASSLGGTTSTDTQYF